The entry below gives a single TCR beta chain sequence along with its context. The second PCR ran about 6 to 12 cycles with a sample-barcoded 5' primer and J-beta primers. TCRdb independently ran MiXCR on the 5' RACE reads; one entry per CDR3 protein. The sample lists about 750,000 distinct CDR3 sequences, roughly 53% occurring once. This record comes from a study of blood T cells in healthy people across ages. Losses at the gene ends were 5 bases for V and 11 bases for J; bases not matched to a gene: 8. The CDR3 spans 13 residues. The receptor's source is a man older than 75 in good health. This chain joins TRBV12-3 or TRBV12-4 and TRBJ2-5; TRBD1 aligns across 10 bases. Material: blood. CDR3 nucleotide sequence: TGTGCCAGCAGTCGACAGGGGGCTTGGGAGCAGTACTTC. As protein: CASSRQGAWEQYF.